This T cell receptor (beta chain) was captured in a study of OX40 agonist ivuxolimab in advanced cancers. In the study overall: Hepatocellular carcinoma, melanoma, renal cell or head and neck cancer occurred in dose-escalation patients.

TCRdb's copy holds only in-frame clones and misses some; the assay was immunoSEQ multiplex PCR. This sample has roughly 13,000 clones, with about 70% found just once. This clone was counted a single time. The antigen is undetermined. Regarding the study as a whole: CD8+ T cells averaged more expanded clones than CD4+.

This TCR was sampled from an adult with an advanced solid tumor such as melanoma, head and neck, liver or kidney cancer. The source was CD4+ or CD8+ T cells sorted from blood, collected in a trial of the OX40 agonist ivuxolimab.

The chain's CDR3 is CASSHMNTEAFF. CDR3 bases: TGTGCCAGCAGCCATATGAACACTGAAGCTTTCTTT. V gene TRBV7-9 combines with J gene TRBJ1-1; D unclear. V lost 5 bases, J lost 0 bases, and 4 bases lay in between. The CDR3 has 12 amino acids. CDR1 SEHNR and CDR2 FQNEAQ come from the germline V gene (reference sequence).